This T cell receptor beta chain comes out of a study of shared clonotypes between healthy human individuals. Study context: The composition of the donors was a couple of women and a few men aged 18 to 49. Researchers assigned three CD4 naive, three CD4 memory, two CD8 naive and one CD8 memory plate to each donor.

The table came from immunoSEQ multiplex PCR; TCRdb's copy has only in-frame clones and leaves some out. Among millions of clones listed, approximately 93% were seen once. V gave up 3 bases and J gave up 1 base; unmatched junction bases: 18. In germline, CDR1 is SGDLS, CDR2 YYNGEE. CDR3 size: 19 residues. The TCR originated in a man between 18 and 29 years old in good health. Some clones in this sample may be carry-over from other donors' samples. The rearrangement joins TRBV9 to TRBJ1-2; 7 nucleotides line up with TRBD1. The sequenced material came from naive CD4+ T cells from PBMCs. The subset was: CD45RA+ positively selected. The CDR3 bases are TGTGCCAGCAGCGCGACACAGGGGAAGGGCCGTACCTTTAACTATGGCTACACCTTC. Its translation is CASSATQGKGRTFNYGYTF. The entire variable domain, with the rest obtained from reference TRBV9 and TRBJ1-2, is as follows: DSGVTQTPKHLITATGQRVTLRCSPRSGDLSVYWYQQSLDQGLQFLIQYYNGEERAKGNILERFSAQQFPDLHSELNLSSLELGDSALYFCASSATQGKGRTFNYGYTFGSGTRLTVV.